Presented here are 29 T cell receptor beta chains from one specimen sequenced in a study of shared clonotypes between healthy human individuals. Assay used: immunoSEQ multiplex PCR; TCRdb lists only in-frame clones, some missing. This sample has a few million clones; about 94% occur once, and the top ten carry around 0.13%. Material for sequencing was naive CD4+ T cells sorted from blood. Subset of the sample: CD45RA+ positively selected. These receptors were taken from a man younger than 35 in good health.

The rearrangement joins TRBV11-2 to TRBJ2-7; weak D call: TRBD2 (6 bases). In germline, CDR1 is SGHAT, CDR2 FQNNGV. There are 14 residues in the CDR3. V was pared by 6 bases and J by 3 bases, with 15 bases between. CDR3 coding DNA: TGTGCCAGCAGGGATATAAAGGGACTCTACGAGCAGTACTTC. It codes for CASRDIKGLYEQYF.

V usage is TRBV4-1 and J usage is TRBJ2-1, with 11 bases lining up with TRBD2. Germline assignment: CDR1 MGHRA and CDR2 YSYEKL. The length of the CDR3 is 17 residues. The ends lost 0 bases at V and 7 bases at J; junction bases unmatched: 8. The CDR3 protein is CASSQDQRLAGRNEQFF. The CDR3 nucleotides are TGCGCCAGCAGCCAAGATCAACGACTAGCGGGGAGAAATGAGCAGTTCTTC.

The chain couples TRBV7-2 to TRBJ2-3; 11 bases are shared with TRBD2. CDR3 size: 16 residues. The junction had 10 bases not matched to a gene; V was cut back by 5 bases and J by 6 bases. The V gene's germline CDR1 is SGHTA and CDR2 FQGNSA. CDR3 bases: TGTGCCAGCAGCAAGACTAGCGGGGCCTCGTACGATACGCAGTATTTT. Protein: CASSKTSGASYDTQYF.

This clone was seen a single time. This chain joins TRBV11-2 and TRBJ1-3; D ambiguous. Germline-derived CDR1 and CDR2 are SGHAT and FQNNGV. The V and J ends lost 1 base and 6 bases respectively, with 4 bases between them. The CDR3 has 12 amino acids. The CDR3 reads CASSLGVNTIYF. The CDR3, as DNA: TGTGCCAGCAGCTTAGGTGTAAACACCATATATTTT. Supplemented by reference TRBV11-2 and TRBJ1-3, the full variable domain reads EAGVAQSPRYKIIEKRQSVAFWCNPISGHATLYWYQQILGQGPKLLIQFQNNGVVDDSQLPKDRFSAERLKGVDSTLKIQPAKLEDSAVYLCASSLGVNTIYFGEGSWLTVV.

V is TRBV6-6 and J is TRBJ1-4; D is undetermined. V lost 4 bases, J lost 8 bases, and 8 bases lay in between. This CDR3 contains 12 residues. The germline V gene has CDR1 MNHNY and CDR2 SVGAGI (reference sequence). The CDR3 DNA reads as TGTGCCAGCAGTTGGAAAGGGGAAAAACTGTTTTTT. Protein product: CASSWKGEKLFF.

The chain couples TRBV28 to TRBJ1-3; TRBD1 aligns across 8 bases. Germline CDR1 is MDHEN and CDR2 is SYDVKM. CDR3 length: 15 residues. After removal of 5 bases from V and 2 bases from J, the junction contained 5 bases not matched to a gene. CDR3 bases: TGTGCCAGCAGTCCCACAGGGGGTACTGGAAACACCATATATTTT. It is translated as CASSPTGGTGNTIYF.

The chain combines TRBV7-2 with TRBJ1-1; D is uncertain. V lost 8 bases and J lost 5, with 15 bases in between. This CDR3 is 13 amino acids long. Germline V CDR1 and CDR2: SGHTA, FQGNSA. The CDR3 sequence: CASQAYGDTEAFF. The DNA for the CDR3 is TGTGCCAGCCAAGCTTACGGTGATACTGAAGCTTTCTTT.

V usage is TRBV6-5 and J usage is TRBJ1-6; D is undetermined. The ends were cut back, 6 bases at V and 5 bases at J, with 11 bases in the middle. Germline CDR1 MNHEY, CDR2 SVGAGI. The CDR3 runs to 14 residues. The CDR3 spells CASRRGKDNSPLHF. The CDR3 region has the DNA TGTGCCAGCAGAAGAGGCAAGGATAATTCACCCCTCCACTTT.

This clone was seen once. The chain is built from TRBV29-1 and TRBJ2-7; the match to TRBD1 covers 7 bases. The CDR3 length is 15 residues. With 0 bases clipped from V and 4 bases from J, the junction kept 9 bases outside the gene matches. Looked up from germline, CDR1 is SQVTM and CDR2 is ANQGSEA. The CDR3 DNA sequence: TGCAGCGTTGAAGACCCGACAGGGATTACTTACGAGCAGTACTTC. Its protein is CSVEDPTGITYEQYF.

The chain couples TRBV30 to TRBJ1-5, with unresolved D. V shed 2 bases and J shed 0 bases, with 8 bases lying between them. Germline V lookup: CDR1 GTSNPN, CDR2 SVGIG (reference sequence). The CDR3 is 14 residues long. The CDR3: CAWSTDYSNQPQHF. CDR3 coding DNA: TGTGCCTGGAGTACGGATTATAGCAATCAGCCCCAGCATTTT.

This clone was counted once. V and J are TRBV18 and TRBJ1-5; D gene unclear. From germline, CDR1 is KGHSH and CDR2 LQKENI. The CDR3 totals 13 residues. Trimming removed 6 bases from V and 5 bases from J, with 11 bases in between. The CDR3 sequence is CASSPFEDQPQHF. The CDR3 DNA reads as TGTGCCAGCTCCCCCTTCGAGGATCAGCCCCAGCATTTT.

This chain joins TRBV5-1 and TRBJ2-7; 9 nucleotides line up with TRBD1. The germline V gene encodes CDR1 SGHRS and CDR2 YFSETQ. V was clipped by 4 bases and J by 6 bases; unmatched bases: 11. The CDR3 has 15 residues. The CDR3 loop is CASSQITGGTFEQYF. The CDR3 DNA sequence: TGCGCCAGCAGCCAGATTACAGGGGGCACTTTCGAGCAGTACTTC.

The chain employs TRBV30 and TRBJ2-1; D perhaps matches TRBD2 (5 bases). The V and J ends lost 1 base and 5 bases respectively, with 9 bases between them. Germline V CDR1 and CDR2: GTSNPN, SVGIG (reference sequence). The CDR3 is 13 amino acids. In DNA form, the CDR3 reads TGTGCCTGGAGTGGAGGGATAAACAATGAGCAGTTCTTC. Translation: CAWSGGINNEQFF. The full variable domain, rest sourced from reference TRBV30 and TRBJ2-1, is SQTIHQWPATLVQPVGSPLSLECTVEGTSNPNLYWYRQAAGRGLQLLFYSVGIGQISSEVPQNLSASRPQDRQFILSSKKLLLSDSGFYLCAWSGGINNEQFFGPGTRLTVL.

The V call is TRBV18, the J call TRBJ1-1; 8 nucleotides match TRBD1. Germline V gene lookup returns CDR1 KGHSH and CDR2 LQKENI. CDR3 length: 14 amino acids. V shed 6 bases and J 4 bases; nucleotides not matched to a gene: 7. The CDR3 sequence: CASSRGQGGTEAFF. The DNA for the CDR3 is TGTGCCAGCTCCCGTGGACAGGGCGGCACTGAAGCTTTCTTT.

This chain connects TRBV30 to TRBJ2-1, with D perhaps TRBD1 (5 bases). Germline V gives CDR1 GTSNPN, CDR2 SVGIG (reference sequence). This CDR3 spans 13 amino acids. V was cut by 0 bases and J by 6 bases, with 9 bases left in between. The CDR3 sequence is CAWSVQGSNEQFF. CDR3 nucleotides: TGTGCCTGGAGTGTCCAGGGAAGCAATGAGCAGTTCTTC.

Turning to this clone: The identical CDR3 is also encoded by other nucleotide sequences in the sample. The chain employs TRBV2 and TRBJ2-7; D remains unclear. Germline CDR1 is SNHLY and CDR2 is FYNNEI. The CDR3 consists of 12 residues. The V end was cut by 4 bases, the J end by 0 bases, with 4 bases between. As DNA, the CDR3 is TGTGCCAGCAGTGGAGGCTCCTACGAGCAGTACTTC. It is translated as CASSGGSYEQYF.

The chain carries TRBV7-9 and TRBJ1-2; a possible D gene is TRBD1 (5 bases). There are 15 residues in the CDR3. V lost 4 bases to trimming and J lost 4 bases, with 16 bases between them. Looked up from germline, CDR1 is SEHNR and CDR2 is FQNEAQ (reference sequence). This chain's CDR3 is CASSSPGAELYGYTF. CDR3 nucleotide sequence: TGTGCCAGCAGCTCTCCCGGGGCAGAGCTCTATGGCTACACCTTC.

In regard to this clone: The sample contains more than one DNA sequence encoding this CDR3. This chain connects TRBV10-1 to TRBJ2-3, with 14 bases that match TRBD2. CDR3 length: 16 amino acids. J was trimmed by 4 bases and V by 5 bases; bases with no gene match: 5. Germline CDR1 and CDR2: WNHNN and SYGVQD (reference sequence). The CDR3 sequence is CASSSGTSGSPDTQYF. The DNA of the CDR3 is TGCGCCAGCAGTTCCGGGACTAGCGGGAGCCCAGATACGCAGTATTTT.

The chain combines TRBV10-2 with TRBJ2-7, with D maybe TRBD2 (7 bases). Per the germline V gene, CDR1 is WSHSY and CDR2 is SAAADI. The V end was cut by 3 bases, the J end by 6 bases, with 15 bases between. CDR3 length: 14 amino acids. DNA for the CDR3: TGCGCCAGCAGTGACCCCCTAAGGGGGGGCGAGCAGTACTTC. Residues: CASSDPLRGGEQYF.

The V gene is TRBV11-3, the J gene TRBJ2-1; D is possibly TRBD1 (6 bases). The ends were cut back, 4 bases at V and 14 bases at J, with 15 bases in the middle. The CDR3 sequence is 12 residues long. CDR1 SGHNT and CDR2 YENEEA come from the germline V gene. In DNA form, the CDR3 reads TGTGCCAGCAGCTCTGGACAGTCCAGGGAGTTCTTC. Its protein product is CASSSGQSREFF.

The chain carries TRBV7-9 and TRBJ2-7; D not resolved. In germline, CDR1 is SEHNR, CDR2 FQNEAQ (reference sequence). The CDR3 extends over 12 amino acids. V lost 7 bases and J lost 3, with 10 bases in between. The CDR3: CASTPEYYEQYF. The CDR3, as DNA: TGTGCCAGCACTCCGGAGTACTACGAGCAGTACTTC.

The chain joins TRBV7-2 to TRBJ1-5; 9 bases line up with TRBD1. Trimming cost V 4 bases and J 3 bases; bases outside gene matches: 7. In germline, CDR1 is SGHTA, CDR2 FQGNSA. The length of the CDR3 is 16 residues. The CDR3 loop is CASSSPGQGPNQPQHF. The CDR3 coding sequence is TGTGCCAGCAGCTCGCCGGGACAGGGTCCCAATCAGCCCCAGCATTTT.

The chain combines TRBV5-1 with TRBJ2-7, with D possibly being TRBD1 (5 bases). The CDR3 runs 17 residues. Trimming cost V 2 bases and J 6 bases, with 24 bases left between them. The V gene's germline CDR1 is SGHRS and CDR2 YFSETQ. CDR3 amino acids: CASSFLESGHRSGEQYF. CDR3 DNA: TGCGCCAGCAGCTTCTTAGAATCAGGGCACCGTTCGGGCGAGCAGTACTTC.

This rearrangement joins TRBV6-1 to TRBJ2-3; 11 bases map to TRBD2. The CDR3 has 17 residues. CDR1 is MNHNS and CDR2 is SASEGT in the germline V gene. J lost 0 bases, V lost 2 bases, and 4 bases had no gene match. DNA for the CDR3: TGTGCCAGCAGTGAAACCTGGACTAGCGGGAGCACAGATACGCAGTATTTT. Protein sequence: CASSETWTSGSTDTQYF.

The chain uses TRBV9 and TRBJ1-5, with D perhaps matching TRBD1 (6 bases). Trimming cost V 7 bases and J 0 bases, with 17 bases left between them. CDR3 length: 16 residues. Germline V gene lookup returns CDR1 SGDLS and CDR2 YYNGEE. The CDR3 reads CASGGGAENSNQPQHF. The CDR3 coding sequence is TGTGCCAGCGGGGGCGGAGCGGAGAATAGCAATCAGCCCCAGCATTTT.

The rearrangement joins TRBV5-8 to TRBJ1-2; no clear D. Germline V CDR1 and CDR2: SGHTS, YDEGEE. The CDR3 has 16 residues. V lost 3 bases and J 2 bases, leaving 17 bases between the germline ends. In DNA form, the CDR3 reads TGTGCCAGCAGCTCCTTAGGGCAGGCCCTCAACTATGGCTACACCTTC. Its translation is CASSSLGQALNYGYTF. The variable domain in full, completed from reference TRBV5-8 and TRBJ1-2, reads EAGVTQSPTHLIKTRGQQATLRCSPISGHTSVYWYQQALGLGLQFLLWYDEGEERNRGNFPPRFSGRQFPNYSSELNVNALELEDSALYLCASSSLGQALNYGYTFGSGTRLTVV.

V and J are TRBV28 and TRBJ2-6; D may be TRBD2 (5 bases). Germline CDR1 is MDHEN and CDR2 is SYDVKM. Trimming stripped 6 bases from V and 0 bases from J, with 18 bases between. This CDR3 comprises 18 residues. CDR3 region: CASRPTIERHSGANVLTF. The CDR3 DNA is TGTGCCAGCAGACCGACTATAGAACGTCACTCTGGGGCCAACGTCCTGACTTTC.

CDR3 sequence: CASIGQANGYTF. The DNA of the CDR3 is TGTGCCTCAATTGGACAGGCTAATGGCTACACCTTC. This chain connects TRBV6-1 to TRBJ1-2; the match to TRBD1 covers 7 bases. The length of the CDR3 is 12 residues. CDR1 is MNHNS and CDR2 is SASEGT in the germline V gene. Losses at the gene ends were 11 bases for V and 6 bases for J; bases not matched to a gene: 9.

As concerns this clone: Other DNA sequences in the sample encode the same CDR3. CDR3 sequence reads: CASSADSYEQYF. The CDR3 coding sequence is TGTGCCAGCAGTGCAGATTCCTACGAGCAGTACTTC. This sequence joins TRBV2 and TRBJ2-7; no clear D gene. V lost 4 bases and J lost 1, with 5 bases in between. This CDR3 region has 12 residues. Germline lookup yields CDR1 SNHLY and CDR2 FYNNEI.